This T cell receptor beta chain was observed in a study of cytotoxic CD8 clonotypes in ibrutinib-treated CLL (dated by TCRdb to 2020 to 2023). The study in broad terms: The cohort had 11 relapsed/refractory and some 15 treatment-naive patients; 17 to 18 were IGHV unmutated. Response samples were obtained after a median of around 11 months of treatment, with a range of roughly 6 to 40 months. Partial responses were observed in approximately 24 patients and complete responses in 2; after a median follow-up of around 68 months, remission was maintained in approximately 15 patients and progression was observed in 12. Of the 90 or so participants in the trial, about 25 had longitudinal samples available. An average of about 250,000 productive templates and 80,000 to 100,000 productive rearrangements was obtained per sample. Cryopreserved peripheral blood mononuclear cells were obtained before treatment, at response, and at either sustained remission or disease progression. All remission and progressive disease samples were collected while patients were still receiving ibrutinib. Beyond this particular receptor, the publication reports: Baseline clonality exceeded that of age-matched healthy donors and correlated strongly with circulating CD8+ T-cell counts. Public clonotypes were found to be uncommon and were observed to contract or remain stable during treatment; the increase in clonality was shown to reflect expansion of private clonotypes at ibrutinib response. Lymph node repertoires were not examined, and the timing of sampling was not matched between patients in sustained remission and those whose disease progressed. Clonality rose at ibrutinib response, remained stable during sustained remission, and dropped back toward baseline at progression.

The goal of deep resolution MiSeq sequencing was a depth between 1 in 1 million and 1 in 200,000 T cells, and coverage averaged 10x per clonotype. The immunoSEQ hsTCRB Kit was used to generate TCR beta libraries. As for how the authors treated the data: ImmunoSEQ Data Assistant and ImmunoSEQ Analyzer were used for data analysis, and V, D and J genes were assigned according to IMGT definitions. Clonality, with values ranging from 0 to 1, was calculated as one minus the normalized Shannon entropy of productive rearrangement frequencies. Public clonotype analysis was restricted to overrepresented clonotypes comprising at least 0.05% of each patient's repertoire. Repertoires from about a dozen age-matched healthy donors in immuneACCESS were used as clonality controls. TCRdb holds this immuneACCESS table with in-frame rearrangements only. Some clones are missing; in checked studies, unresolved V genes explain under half, and the rest has no known cause. Clone size and V and J calls were adopted from that table, with D and trimming inferred from the DNA. Within this sample are roughly 160,000 clones, with roughly 86% of them counted one time only. The top ten clonotypes cover roughly 2% of the sample.

Taken with the paper, the label for time point translates to: about a year on ibrutinib. Roughly 2.2 micrograms of genomic DNA were extracted from cryopreserved PBMCs for TCR beta library preparation. Longitudinal blood samples from CLL patients on ibrutinib monotherapy were analyzed using high-throughput TCR beta sequencing. The patients were enrolled in a single-center, open-label phase 2 trial of ibrutinib monotherapy. Comments on this clone: Its antigen is currently not known. One base away there is no much larger clone; base qualities are not given.

V drops 3 bases and J drops 14 bases, leaving 15 bases in between. The CDR3 measures 12 amino acids from cysteine to phenylalanine. The DNA shown is the 36-base CDR3, in frame from base 1. From a lookup of the germline V gene, CDR1 and CDR2 are MNHNS and SASEGT. This clonotype was sampled from a human donor with chronic lymphocytic leukemia. The chain employs TRBV6-1 and TRBJ2-3, and the D gene may be TRBD2, 5 bases matching. The material sequenced was PBMCs, taken after 12 months of ibrutinib treatment. The CDR3 has the sequence CASSETTRDTYF. The sequenced DNA: TGTGCCAGCAGTGAGACTACCCGAGATACGTATTTT.